Below are 22 T cell receptor beta chains sequenced from a single sample in a study of T cell responses to AZD1222 COVID-19 vaccine (dated by TCRdb to the early 2020s). Libraries were built with the immunoSEQ multiplex PCR assay. TCRdb limited this immuneACCESS table to in-frame rearrangements with V and J called. A share of clones is missing; checked studies link under half to unresolved V genes, and the rest is unexplained. In all, the sample holds approximately 110,000 clones, and roughly 90% of those were seen once. The ten largest account for around 1.2% of the sample. The sample's time point, from its label and the paper: baseline before first vaccination. The material sequenced was peripheral blood, taken on day 0 of AZD1222 vaccination. The source of these receptors is an adult in good health.

CDR3 loop: CATSDLPELGLLGNTGELFF. The CDR3 DNA follows: TGTGCCACCAGTGATTTGCCCGAACTAGGCCTCTTGGGGAACACCGGGGAGCTGTTTTTT. The V call is TRBV24-1, the J call TRBJ2-2, with D possibly being TRBD2 (5 bases). Germline V gene sequence: CDR1 KGHDR, CDR2 SFDVKD. V was pared by 0 bases and J by 1 base, with 20 bases between. CDR3 length: 20 residues.

This chain joins TRBV9 and TRBJ2-3; perhaps TRBD2 as D (6 bases). The CDR3 loop spans 17 amino acids. Germline-derived CDR1 and CDR2 are SGDLS and YYNGEE. V lost 3 bases to trimming and J lost 2 bases, with 19 bases between them. CDR3 loop: CASSAGGRSPPTDTQYF. CDR3 coding DNA: TGTGCCAGCAGCGCCGGAGGGAGGAGTCCCCCCACAGATACGCAGTATTTT.

The V gene is TRBV28, the J gene TRBJ2-5; tentative D call: TRBD2 (6 bases). The CDR3 has 13 amino acids. Germline CDR1 MDHEN, CDR2 SYDVKM. The germline V and J ends were trimmed by 4 bases and 1 base, with 7 bases remaining between them. The CDR3 nucleotides are TGTGCCAGCAGTTGGGGACTCCAAGAGACCCAGTACTTC. Protein: CASSWGLQETQYF.

V is TRBV25-1 and J is TRBJ2-7; either TRBD1 or TRBD2 may fit D (5 bases each). Trimming removed 2 bases from V and 0 bases from J, with 11 bases in between. Germline V gives CDR1 MGHDK, CDR2 SYGVNS. The CDR3 has 15 residues. The CDR3 here is CASSEEGRSSYEQYF. Written as DNA, the CDR3 is TGTGCCAGCAGTGAAGAGGGACGTAGCTCCTACGAGCAGTACTTC.

The V and J genes are TRBV7-3 and TRBJ2-2; 8 nucleotides line up with TRBD2. This CDR3 is built from 17 residues. Germline CDR1 and CDR2: SGHTA and FQGTGA. With V trimmed by 4 bases and J by 6 bases, 13 bases remained unmatched. The CDR3 spells CASSSRPGTSIAGELFF. The DNA of the CDR3 is TGTGCCAGCAGCTCGCGTCCCGGGACTAGTATCGCCGGGGAGCTGTTTTTT.

The gene calls are TRBV7-4 and TRBJ2-7; D ambiguous. The germline V and J ends were trimmed by 3 bases and 9 bases, with 9 bases remaining between them. CDR1 is SGHVT, CDR2 SQSDAQ, per germline. The CDR3 spans 11 residues. The CDR3 DNA sequence: TGTGCCAGCAGCTTCCCACTTGGGCAGTACTTC. It is translated as CASSFPLGQYF.

This chain uses TRBV7-9 with TRBJ1-2; 7 bases map to TRBD1. This CDR3 is 13 amino acids long. CDR1 SEHNR and CDR2 FQNEAQ come from the germline V gene (reference sequence). The V and J ends lost 7 bases and 4 bases, in that order; junction bases with no gene match: 6. CDR3 DNA: TGTGCCAGCAACGACAGGGACACCTATGGCTACACCTTC. Translating gives CASNDRDTYGYTF. The whole variable domain, remainder taken from reference TRBV7-9 and TRBJ1-2, is DTGVSQNPRHKITKRGQNVTFRCDPISEHNRLYWYRQTLGQGPEFLTYFQNEAQLEKSRLLSDRFSAERPKGSFSTLEIQRTEQGDSAMYLCASNDRDTYGYTFGSGTRLTVV.

The V call is TRBV5-6, the J call TRBJ2-7; D gene ambiguous. This CDR3 is built from 14 residues. Germline V gives CDR1 SGHDT, CDR2 YYEEEE. Trimming left V 0 bases short and J 2 bases short, with 9 bases between. The DNA for the CDR3 is TGTGCCAGCAGCTTGGATGGAGCAACCTACGAGCAGTACTTC. It specifies CASSLDGATYEQYF.

The chain combines TRBV18 with TRBJ2-2; D may match TRBD1 or TRBD2 (7 bases each). V lost 3 bases, J lost 6 bases, and 17 bases lay in between. The CDR3 is 16 residues long. The germline V gene has CDR1 KGHSH and CDR2 LQKENI. The CDR3 here is CASSPTLQGRAGELFF. The CDR3 bases are TGTGCCAGCTCACCGACTCTACAGGGGAGGGCCGGGGAGCTGTTTTTT. Drawing the rest from reference TRBV18 and TRBJ2-2, the complete variable domain is NAGVMQNPRHLVRRRGQEARLRCSPMKGHSHVYWYRQLPEEGLKFMVYLQKENIIDESGMPKERFSAEFPKEGPSILRIQQVVRGDSAAYFCASSPTLQGRAGELFFGEGSRLTVL.

The chain is built from TRBV11-3 and TRBJ1-1, with 10 bases matching TRBD1. This CDR3 spans 15 amino acids. V lost 5 bases to trimming and J lost 1 base; unmatched junction nucleotides: 4. The germline CDR1 and CDR2 sequences are SGHNT and YENEEA. The DNA of the CDR3 is TGTGCCAGCAGCAGCCGGGACAGGGGGAACACTGAAGCTTTCTTT. Its protein product is CASSSRDRGNTEAFF.

The chain carries TRBV19 and TRBJ1-6; D ambiguous. Trimming pared 5 bases from V and 5 bases from J, leaving 13 bases between. Per the germline V gene, CDR1 is LNHDA and CDR2 is SQIVND (reference sequence). CDR3 length: 15 residues. The CDR3 bases are TGTGCCAGTAGTTCCCACGCCGTAAATAATTCACCCCTCCACTTT. It is translated as CASSSHAVNNSPLHF.

The chain employs TRBV6-5 and TRBJ1-5; D gene uncertain. CDR1 MNHEY and CDR2 SVGAGI come from the germline V gene. The CDR3 sequence is 14 residues long. The V end was cut by 6 bases, the J end by 2 bases, with 11 bases between. This CDR3 reads CASRPWDGNQPQHF. DNA of the CDR3: TGTGCCAGCAGACCCTGGGATGGCAATCAGCCCCAGCATTTT.

This clone was counted between two and nine times. The chain carries TRBV7-6 and TRBJ2-7, with D perhaps given as TRBD1 or TRBD2 (5 bases each). The CDR3 runs to 16 residues. Trimming shortened V by 5 bases and J by 6 bases, and 23 bases separated the two germline ends. The germline CDR1 and CDR2 sequences are SGHVS and FNYEAQ. CDR3 nucleotides: TGTGCCAGCAGCCCCAGCTTCGGGGCAGGTTATCGCGAGCAGTACTTC. It translates to CASSPSFGAGYREQYF. The entire variable domain, with the rest obtained from reference TRBV7-6 and TRBJ2-7, is as follows: GAGVSQSPRYKVTKRGQDVALRCDPISGHVSLYWYRQALGQGPEFLTYFNYEAQQDKSGLPNDRFSAERPEGSISTLTIQRTEQRDSAMYRCASSPSFGAGYREQYFGPGTRLTVT.

The chain carries TRBV11-2 and TRBJ1-6; 9 bases line up with TRBD1. The CDR3 consists of 14 residues. Germline V gives CDR1 SGHAT, CDR2 FQNNGV. With V trimmed by 5 bases and J by 8 bases, 4 bases remained unmatched. CDR3 sequence reads: CASSPRTGDSPLHF. The CDR3 DNA is TGTGCCAGCAGCCCCCGGACAGGGGATTCACCCCTCCACTTT.

The chain employs TRBV10-3 and TRBJ1-5; D is possibly TRBD1 (5 bases). V was clipped by 3 bases and J by 5 bases, with 8 bases between them. Germline CDR1 and CDR2: ENHRY and SYGVKD. This CDR3 is built from 13 residues. For the CDR3, the DNA is TGTGCCATCAGTGAAAAACAGGATCAGCCCCAGCATTTT. The encoded protein is CAISEKQDQPQHF.

This chain connects TRBV19 to TRBJ1-5; D uncertain. V dropped 1 base and J dropped 4 bases, with 2 bases sitting between them. Germline V CDR1 and CDR2: LNHDA, SQIVND (reference sequence). The CDR3 is 12 amino acids. CDR3 in amino acids: CASSIGNQPQHF. DNA of the CDR3: TGTGCCAGTAGTATAGGGAATCAGCCCCAGCATTTT.

This clone showed up just a few times. V usage is TRBV30 and J usage is TRBJ1-4; D is unclear. CDR3 length: 13 residues. Germline V gives CDR1 GTSNPN, CDR2 SVGIG (reference sequence). Trimming removed 1 base at V and 7 bases at J, with 10 bases between. This CDR3 is CAWSAGHGEKLFF. DNA of the CDR3: TGTGCCTGGAGTGCCGGGCATGGTGAAAAACTGTTTTTT.

The chain carries TRBV7-2 and TRBJ2-7, with D perhaps assigned TRBD1 or TRBD2 (6 bases each). The V gene lost 5 bases and the J gene lost 6 bases, with 14 bases spanning the gap. Looked up from germline, CDR1 is SGHTA and CDR2 is FQGNSA. The CDR3 spans 13 residues. The chain's CDR3 is CASSPSGAGEQYF. In DNA form, the CDR3 reads TGTGCCAGCAGCCCGTCGGGGGCGGGCGAGCAGTACTTC.

V is TRBV7-2 and J is TRBJ2-7, with 9 bases identical to TRBD2. This CDR3 has 16 amino acids. With 5 bases clipped from V and 3 bases from J, the junction kept 11 bases outside the gene matches. CDR1 and CDR2 from the germline V gene are SGHTA and FQGNSA. The CDR3 spells CASSLRGRGGRYEQYF. Here the CDR3 DNA reads TGTGCCAGCAGCCTCCGAGGGCGGGGGGGGCGCTACGAGCAGTACTTC.

This sequence joins TRBV12-3 or TRBV12-4 and TRBJ2-3; 8 bases map to TRBD1. This CDR3 contains 13 residues. Unmatched junction bases numbered 0, after V lost 1 base and J lost 6 bases. CDR3 coding DNA: TGTGCCAGCAGTTTAGGGACAGGGGATACGCAGTATTTT. As protein: CASSLGTGDTQYF.

This clone was observed a handful of times. This chain uses TRBV4-3 with TRBJ1-2, with a weak D call TRBD1 (5 bases). The CDR3 loop spans 15 amino acids. The V gene's germline CDR1 is LGHNA and CDR2 YSLEER. Trimming stripped 4 bases from V and 4 bases from J, with 16 bases between. The CDR3 region is CASSPGGGPIYGYTF. The CDR3, as DNA: TGCGCCAGCAGCCCTGGGGGAGGCCCTATCTATGGCTACACCTTC.

This rearrangement joins TRBV5-4 to TRBJ1-1; D is perhaps TRBD1 (6 bases). Germline V lookup: CDR1 SGHNT, CDR2 YYREEE (reference sequence). V gave up 8 bases and J gave up 4 bases, with 12 bases separating them. CDR3 length: 12 amino acids. The chain's CDR3 is CASSQGLTEAFF. The CDR3 coding sequence is TGTGCCAGTTCACAGGGACTCACTGAAGCTTTCTTT.